These 9 T cell receptor beta chains were all obtained from the same sample, sequenced in a study of graft-versus-host responses after intestinal transplantation. Produced via immunoSEQ multiplex PCR; TCRdb's table is partial and in-frame only. The sample lists about 100,000 clones, under 95% seen once, with roughly 5.5% in the top ten. No cognate antigen is known for these TCRs. The sample consisted of unstimulated CD8+ T cells sorted from spleen or lymph node cells, taken before intestinal transplant. The receptor source for this set is a human donor who received an intestinal transplant.

The V and J genes are TRBV5-1 and TRBJ2-2; tentatively, D is TRBD1 (5 bases). The CDR3 extends over 16 amino acids. Per the germline V gene, CDR1 is SGHRS and CDR2 is YFSETQ. V was clipped by 4 bases and J by 1 base, with 14 bases between them. CDR3 sequence: CASSVHRFLNTGELFF. The CDR3 coding sequence is TGCGCCAGCAGCGTGCACAGGTTCTTGAACACCGGGGAGCTGTTTTTT.

The chain has TRBV7-9 and TRBJ2-7; 9 bases fit TRBD1. The CDR3 runs 13 residues. V was clipped by 5 bases and J by 6 bases; unmatched bases: 5. In germline, CDR1 is SEHNR, CDR2 FQNEAQ (reference sequence). CDR3 residues: CASSSRDRVEQYF. CDR3 bases: TGTGCCAGCAGCAGCCGGGACAGGGTCGAGCAGTACTTC.

The chain has TRBV10-3 and TRBJ2-1; the match to TRBD2 covers 10 bases. Losses at the gene ends were 0 bases for V and 5 bases for J; bases not matched to a gene: 7. CDR1 and CDR2 (germline): ENHRY, SYGVKD. CDR3 length: 17 amino acids. CDR3 coding DNA: TGTGCCATCAGTGAGTCTGTCAGCGGGGGGGCGGACAATGAGCAGTTCTTC. Translated: CAISESVSGGADNEQFF.

This clone has just one count. The gene calls are TRBV6-6 and TRBJ2-1, with D possibly being TRBD2 (6 bases). The V gene lost 7 bases and the J gene lost 6 bases, with 7 bases spanning the gap. Germline assignment: CDR1 MNHNY and CDR2 SVGAGI (reference sequence). The CDR3 has 11 residues. CDR3 DNA: TGTGCCAGCACCGGGGGCAATGAGCAGTTCTTC. This gives the protein CASTGGNEQFF.

This rearrangement joins TRBV9 to TRBJ2-7, with 7 bases identical to TRBD2. CDR3 length equals 15 residues. The V segment lost 0 bases and the J segment 3 bases; nucleotides outside the gene matches: 6. Germline lookup yields CDR1 SGDLS and CDR2 YYNGEE. The CDR3 nucleotides are TGTGCCAGCAGCGTAGAGATGGGGGGGAACTACGAGCAGTACTTC. Its translation: CASSVEMGGNYEQYF.

This chain connects TRBV29-1 to TRBJ1-5; 11 bases line up with TRBD1. The CDR3 covers 14 residues. V trimming: 6 bases; J trimming: 9 bases; junction bases outside the gene matches: 10. The germline gives CDR1 SQVTM, CDR2 ANQGSEA. Written as DNA, the CDR3 is TGCAGCGTCCGAAGGGACAGGGGGTTCGGGCCCCAGCATTTT. Its protein is CSVRRDRGFGPQHF.

The J gene is TRBJ2-3, the V gene TRBV5-1; 8 bases fit TRBD2. This CDR3 is 16 amino acids long. The germline gives CDR1 SGHRS, CDR2 YFSETQ. Germline trimming cut 4 bases from V and 1 base from J; bases unmatched to any gene: 8. This CDR3 reads CASSPDSGEGTDTQYF. The CDR3, as DNA: TGCGCCAGCAGCCCAGATAGCGGGGAGGGCACAGATACGCAGTATTTT.

The chain links TRBV27 to TRBJ2-5; the match to TRBD2 covers 7 bases. V dropped 5 bases and J dropped 4; count of bases not matched to a gene: 4. The CDR3 length is 13 residues. Germline loops: CDR1 MNHEY, CDR2 SMNVEV (reference sequence). In DNA, the CDR3 is TGTGCCAGCAGTGAGGTAGCGGGAGAGACCCAGTACTTC. As protein: CASSEVAGETQYF.

This clone was recorded only once. The V gene is TRBV6-1, the J gene TRBJ2-3, with 8 bases that match TRBD1. The CDR3 is made up of 15 amino acids. Trimming at V came to 3 bases and at J to 3 bases, leaving 5 bases not matched to a gene. Per germline, CDR1 MNHNS and CDR2 SASEGT. As DNA, the CDR3 is TGTGCCAGCAGTGATCAGGACAGGGTGACAGATACGCAGTATTTT. It translates to CASSDQDRVTDTQYF.